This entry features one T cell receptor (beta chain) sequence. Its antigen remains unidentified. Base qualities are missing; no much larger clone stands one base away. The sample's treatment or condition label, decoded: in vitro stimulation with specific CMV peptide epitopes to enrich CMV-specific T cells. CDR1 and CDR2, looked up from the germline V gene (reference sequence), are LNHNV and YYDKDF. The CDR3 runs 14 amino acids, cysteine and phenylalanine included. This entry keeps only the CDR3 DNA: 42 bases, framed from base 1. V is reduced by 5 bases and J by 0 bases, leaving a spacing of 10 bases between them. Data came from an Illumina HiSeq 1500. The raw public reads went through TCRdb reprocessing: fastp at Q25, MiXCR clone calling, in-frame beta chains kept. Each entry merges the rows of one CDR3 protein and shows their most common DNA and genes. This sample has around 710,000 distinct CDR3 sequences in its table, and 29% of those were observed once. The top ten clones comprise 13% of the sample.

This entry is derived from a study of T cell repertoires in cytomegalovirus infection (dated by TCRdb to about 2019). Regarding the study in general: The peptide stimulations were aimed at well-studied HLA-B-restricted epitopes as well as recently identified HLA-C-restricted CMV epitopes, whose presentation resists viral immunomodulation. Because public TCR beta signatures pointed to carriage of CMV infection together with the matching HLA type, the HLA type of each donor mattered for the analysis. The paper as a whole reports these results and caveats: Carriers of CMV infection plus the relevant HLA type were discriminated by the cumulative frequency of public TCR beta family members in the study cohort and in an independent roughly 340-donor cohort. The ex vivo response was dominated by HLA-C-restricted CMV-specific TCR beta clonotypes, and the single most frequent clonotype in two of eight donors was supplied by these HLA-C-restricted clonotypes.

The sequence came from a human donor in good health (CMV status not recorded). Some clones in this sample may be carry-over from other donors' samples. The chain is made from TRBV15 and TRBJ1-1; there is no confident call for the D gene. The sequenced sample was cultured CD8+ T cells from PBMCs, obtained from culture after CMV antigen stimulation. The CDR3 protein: CATSHELMNTEAFF. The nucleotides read TGTGCCACCAGCCACGAACTTATGAACACTGAAGCTTTCTTT.